This T cell receptor beta chain was profiled in a study of T cells in Graves' hyperthyroidism and ophthalmopathy. V trimming: 5 bases; J trimming: 9 bases; junction bases outside the gene matches: 9. Germline V lookup: CDR1 MNHNY, CDR2 SVGAGI (reference sequence). The CDR3 loop spans 13 amino acids. Fresh peripheral blood, under 13 ml, yielded the PBMCs. TCR beta CDR3 region amplification was performed from RNA transcripts. An initial round of RT-PCR targeting the TCR CDR3 relied on the HTBI primer set. Each CDR3 protein is one row after TCRdb ran MiXCR on the multiplex PCR reads. The top ten hold 20% to 30% of the sample, which has around 97,000 distinct CDR3 sequences, roughly 44% seen once.

V gene TRBV6-6 combines with J gene TRBJ2-5; TRBD2 matches at 7 bases. The sample consisted of blood. The receptor's source is a man aged 35-49 years with Graves' hyperthyroidism. The CDR3: CASSVSGNQPQYF. The CDR3 nucleotides are TGTGCCAGCAGTGTAAGCGGGAATCAGCCCCAGTACTTC.